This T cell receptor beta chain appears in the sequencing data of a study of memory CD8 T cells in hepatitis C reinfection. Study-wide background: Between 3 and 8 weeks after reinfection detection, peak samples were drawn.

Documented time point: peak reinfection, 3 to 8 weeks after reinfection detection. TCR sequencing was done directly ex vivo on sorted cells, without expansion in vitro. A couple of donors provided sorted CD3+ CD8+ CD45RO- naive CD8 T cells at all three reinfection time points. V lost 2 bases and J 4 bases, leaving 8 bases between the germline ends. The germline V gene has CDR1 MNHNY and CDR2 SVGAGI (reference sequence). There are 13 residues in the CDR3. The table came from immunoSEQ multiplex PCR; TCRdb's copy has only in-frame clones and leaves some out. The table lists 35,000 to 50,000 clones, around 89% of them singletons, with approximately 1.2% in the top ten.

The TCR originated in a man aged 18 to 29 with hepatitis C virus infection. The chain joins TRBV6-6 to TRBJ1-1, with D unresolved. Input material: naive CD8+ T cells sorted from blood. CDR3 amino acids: CASSYRVGTEAFF. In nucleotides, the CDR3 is TGTGCCAGCAGTTACAGAGTTGGCACTGAAGCTTTCTTT.